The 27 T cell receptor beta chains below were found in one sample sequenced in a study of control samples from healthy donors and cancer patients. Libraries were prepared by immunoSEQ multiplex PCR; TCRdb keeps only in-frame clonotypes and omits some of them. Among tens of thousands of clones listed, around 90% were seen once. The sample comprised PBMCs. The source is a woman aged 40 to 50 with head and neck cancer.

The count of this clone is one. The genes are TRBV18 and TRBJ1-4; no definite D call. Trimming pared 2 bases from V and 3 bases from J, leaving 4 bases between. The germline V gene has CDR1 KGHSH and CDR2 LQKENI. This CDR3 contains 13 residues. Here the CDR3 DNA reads TGTGCCAGCTCACCAGGGGCTAATGAAAAACTGTTTTTT. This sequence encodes CASSPGANEKLFF. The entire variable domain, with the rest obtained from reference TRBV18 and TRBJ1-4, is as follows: NAGVMQNPRHLVRRRGQEARLRCSPMKGHSHVYWYRQLPEEGLKFMVYLQKENIIDESGMPKERFSAEFPKEGPSILRIQQVVRGDSAAYFCASSPGANEKLFFGSGTQLSVL.

The CDR3 region has the DNA TGTGCCAGCACCCCCGGCGCTGGAGGCTACACCTTC. Amino acid sequence: CASTPGAGGYTF. The chain employs TRBV6-5 and TRBJ1-2; D unclear. This CDR3 region has 12 residues. V was shortened by 7 bases and J by 8 bases, with 14 bases between the two germline ends. Germline lookup yields CDR1 MNHEY and CDR2 SVGAGI.

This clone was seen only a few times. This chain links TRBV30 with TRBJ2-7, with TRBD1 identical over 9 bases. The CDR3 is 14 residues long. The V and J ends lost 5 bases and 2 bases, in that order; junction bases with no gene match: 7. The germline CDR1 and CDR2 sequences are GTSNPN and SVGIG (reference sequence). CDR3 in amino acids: CAWDRDRETYEQYF. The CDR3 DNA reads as TGTGCCTGGGACCGGGACAGGGAAACCTACGAGCAGTACTTC. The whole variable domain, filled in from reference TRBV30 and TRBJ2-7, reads SQTIHQWPATLVQPVGSPLSLECTVEGTSNPNLYWYRQAAGRGLQLLFYSVGIGQISSEVPQNLSASRPQDRQFILSSKKLLLSDSGFYLCAWDRDRETYEQYFGPGTRLTVT.

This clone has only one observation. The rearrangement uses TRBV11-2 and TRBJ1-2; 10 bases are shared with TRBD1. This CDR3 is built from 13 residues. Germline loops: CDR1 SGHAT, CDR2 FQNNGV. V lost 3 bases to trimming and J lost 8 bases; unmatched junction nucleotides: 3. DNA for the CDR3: TGTGCCAGCAGCTTGGGGACAGGGGCGGGCTACACCTTC. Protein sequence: CASSLGTGAGYTF.

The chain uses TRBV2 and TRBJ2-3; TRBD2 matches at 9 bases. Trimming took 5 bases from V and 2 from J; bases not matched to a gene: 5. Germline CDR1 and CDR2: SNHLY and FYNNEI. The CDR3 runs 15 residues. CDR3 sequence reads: CASSSGTSPTDTQYF. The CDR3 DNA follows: TGTGCCAGCAGTTCCGGGACTAGCCCCACAGATACGCAGTATTTT.

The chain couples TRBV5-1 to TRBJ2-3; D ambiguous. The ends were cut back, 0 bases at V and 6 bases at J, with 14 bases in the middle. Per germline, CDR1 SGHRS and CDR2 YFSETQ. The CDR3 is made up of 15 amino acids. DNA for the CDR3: TGCGCCAGCAGCTTGGGTTTAAGGCTGGACGATACGCAGTATTTT. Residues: CASSLGLRLDDTQYF.

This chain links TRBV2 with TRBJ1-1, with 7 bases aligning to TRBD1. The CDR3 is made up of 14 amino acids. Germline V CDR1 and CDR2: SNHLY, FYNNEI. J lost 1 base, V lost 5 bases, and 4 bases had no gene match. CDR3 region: CASSPRQGNTEAFF. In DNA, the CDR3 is TGTGCCAGCAGTCCGAGACAGGGGAACACTGAAGCTTTCTTT.

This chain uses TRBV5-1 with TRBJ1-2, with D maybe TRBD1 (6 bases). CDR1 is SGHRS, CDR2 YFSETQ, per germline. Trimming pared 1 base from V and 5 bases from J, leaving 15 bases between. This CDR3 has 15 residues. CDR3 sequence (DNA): TGCGCCAGCAGCTTGACTCCAGGGGATAGTTATGGCTACACCTTC. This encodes CASSLTPGDSYGYTF.

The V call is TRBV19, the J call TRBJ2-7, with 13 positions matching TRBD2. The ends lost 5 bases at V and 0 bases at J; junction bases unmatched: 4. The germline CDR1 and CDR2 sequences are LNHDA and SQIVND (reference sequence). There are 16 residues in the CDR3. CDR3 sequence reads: CASSSRTSGSSYEQYF. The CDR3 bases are TGTGCCAGTAGTTCCAGGACTAGCGGGAGCTCCTACGAGCAGTACTTC.

CDR3 in amino acids: CATSRETALNTEAFF. In DNA form, the CDR3 reads TGTGCCACCAGCAGAGAAACAGCATTGAACACTGAAGCTTTCTTT. This chain uses TRBV15 with TRBJ1-1; no clear D gene. The CDR3 extends over 15 amino acids. The germline V gene has CDR1 LNHNV and CDR2 YYDKDF (reference sequence). Between the trimmed V and J ends, which lost 0 bases and 0 bases, there was a span of 8 bases.

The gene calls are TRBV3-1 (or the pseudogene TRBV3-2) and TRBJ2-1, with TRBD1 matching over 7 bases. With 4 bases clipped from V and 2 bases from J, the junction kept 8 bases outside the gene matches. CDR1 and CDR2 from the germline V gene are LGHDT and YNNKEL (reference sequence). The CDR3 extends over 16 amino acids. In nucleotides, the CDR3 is TGTGCCAGCAGCCCCGTTGGGACAGAAGCCTACAATGAGCAGTTCTTC. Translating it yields CASSPVGTEAYNEQFF.

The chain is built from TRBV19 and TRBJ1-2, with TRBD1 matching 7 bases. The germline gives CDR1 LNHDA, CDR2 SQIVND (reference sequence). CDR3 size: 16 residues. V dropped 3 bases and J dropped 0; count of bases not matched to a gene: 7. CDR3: CASSIQTGSPNYGYTF. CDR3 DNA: TGTGCCAGTAGTATTCAGACAGGGTCCCCTAACTATGGCTACACCTTC.

The CDR3 spells CASSLRESYTF. CDR3 bases: TGTGCCAGCAGTTTAAGGGAAAGCTACACCTTC. This chain links TRBV12-3 or TRBV12-4 with TRBJ1-2; D is ambiguous. The CDR3 consists of 11 residues. V was pared by 2 bases and J by 9 bases, with 7 bases between.

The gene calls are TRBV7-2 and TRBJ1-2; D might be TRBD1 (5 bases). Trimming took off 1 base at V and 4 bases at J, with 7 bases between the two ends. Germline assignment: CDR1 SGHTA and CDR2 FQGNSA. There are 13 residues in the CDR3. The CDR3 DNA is TGTGCCAGCAGCTTAGGCAGGGTCTATGGCTACACCTTC. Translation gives CASSLGRVYGYTF.

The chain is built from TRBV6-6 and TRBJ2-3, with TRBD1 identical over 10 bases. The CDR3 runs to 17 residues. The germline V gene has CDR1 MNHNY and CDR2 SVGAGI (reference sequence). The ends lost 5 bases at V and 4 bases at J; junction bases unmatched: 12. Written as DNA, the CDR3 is TGTGCCAGCAGTCCAACCTGGGGACAGGGGATCGCAGATACGCAGTATTTT. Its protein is CASSPTWGQGIADTQYF.

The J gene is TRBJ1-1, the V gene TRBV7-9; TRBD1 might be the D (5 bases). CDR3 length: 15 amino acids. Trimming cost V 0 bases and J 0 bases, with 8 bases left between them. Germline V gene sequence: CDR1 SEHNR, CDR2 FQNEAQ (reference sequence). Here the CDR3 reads CASSLAEGMNTEAFF. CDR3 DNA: TGTGCCAGCAGCTTAGCGGAGGGGATGAACACTGAAGCTTTCTTT.

The CDR3 here is CASSHSGTPNSPLHF. CDR3 nucleotides: TGTGCCAGCAGCCACTCCGGGACACCTAATTCACCCCTCCACTTT. The chain has TRBV7-8 and TRBJ1-6; D is possibly TRBD1 (6 bases). Trimming removed 5 bases at V and 6 bases at J, with 14 bases between. This CDR3 has 15 amino acids. Germline V gene sequence: CDR1 SGHVS, CDR2 FQNEAQ.

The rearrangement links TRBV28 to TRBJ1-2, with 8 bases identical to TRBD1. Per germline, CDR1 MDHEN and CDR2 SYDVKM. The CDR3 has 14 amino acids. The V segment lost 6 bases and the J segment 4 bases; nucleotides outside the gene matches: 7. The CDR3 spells CASRPGGQIYGYTF. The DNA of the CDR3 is TGTGCCAGCAGGCCAGGGGGCCAAATCTATGGCTACACCTTC.

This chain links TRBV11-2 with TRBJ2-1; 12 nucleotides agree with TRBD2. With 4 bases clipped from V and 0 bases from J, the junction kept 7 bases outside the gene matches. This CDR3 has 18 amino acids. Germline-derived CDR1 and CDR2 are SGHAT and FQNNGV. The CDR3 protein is CASSSGLAGPSSYNEQFF. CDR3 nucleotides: TGTGCCAGCAGCTCAGGACTAGCGGGGCCCAGCTCCTACAATGAGCAGTTCTTC.

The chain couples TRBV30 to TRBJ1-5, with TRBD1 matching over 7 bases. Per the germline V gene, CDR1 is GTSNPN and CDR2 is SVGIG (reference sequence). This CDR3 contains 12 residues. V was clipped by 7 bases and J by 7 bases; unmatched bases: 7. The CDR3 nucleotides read TGTGCCTCAGCCCAGGGGGGCCAGCCCCAGCATTTT. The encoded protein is CASAQGGQPQHF.

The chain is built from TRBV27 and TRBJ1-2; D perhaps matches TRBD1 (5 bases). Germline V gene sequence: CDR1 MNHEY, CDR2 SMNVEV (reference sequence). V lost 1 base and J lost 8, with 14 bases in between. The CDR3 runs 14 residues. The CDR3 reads CASSLLGGTPGYTF. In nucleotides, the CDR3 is TGTGCCAGCAGTTTATTGGGTGGGACGCCCGGCTACACCTTC.

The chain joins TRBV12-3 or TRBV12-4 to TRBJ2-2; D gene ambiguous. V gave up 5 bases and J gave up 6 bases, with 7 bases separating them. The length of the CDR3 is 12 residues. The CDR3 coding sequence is TGTGCCAGCAGTATGGTCTCCGGGGAGCTGTTTTTT. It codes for CASSMVSGELFF.

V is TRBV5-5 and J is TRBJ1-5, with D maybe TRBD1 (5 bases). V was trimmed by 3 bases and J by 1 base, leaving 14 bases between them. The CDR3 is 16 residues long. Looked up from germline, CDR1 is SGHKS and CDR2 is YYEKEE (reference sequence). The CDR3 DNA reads TGTGCCAGCAGCTCACAACTCGGGGGAAGCAATCAGCCCCAGCATTTT. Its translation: CASSSQLGGSNQPQHF.

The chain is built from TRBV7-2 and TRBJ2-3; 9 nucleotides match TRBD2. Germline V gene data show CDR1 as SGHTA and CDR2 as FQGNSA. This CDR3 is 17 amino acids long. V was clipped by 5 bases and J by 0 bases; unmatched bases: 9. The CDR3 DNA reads TGTGCCAGCAGCCTCATGGGCGGGGGGGGAAGCACAGATACGCAGTATTTT. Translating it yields CASSLMGGGGSTDTQYF. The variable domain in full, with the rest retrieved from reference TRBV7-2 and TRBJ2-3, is GAGVSQSPSNKVTEKGKDVELRCDPISGHTALYWYRQSLGQGLEFLIYFQGNSAPDKSGLPSDRFSAERTGGSVSTLTIQRTQQEDSAVYLCASSLMGGGGSTDTQYFGPGTRLTVL.

CDR3 coding DNA: TGTGCCACCGGGAGGGCGGGAGAGACCCAGTACTTC. Translation gives CATGRAGETQYF. V and J are TRBV15 and TRBJ2-5, with 7 bases lining up with TRBD2. Germline-derived CDR1 and CDR2 are LNHNV and YYDKDF (reference sequence). V lost 8 bases and J lost 4; bases outside the gene matches: 4. The CDR3 covers 12 residues.

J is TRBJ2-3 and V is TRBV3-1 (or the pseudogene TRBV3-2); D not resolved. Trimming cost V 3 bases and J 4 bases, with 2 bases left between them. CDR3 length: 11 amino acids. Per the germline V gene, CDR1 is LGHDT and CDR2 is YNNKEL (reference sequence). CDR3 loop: CASSHSDTQYF. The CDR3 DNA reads TGTGCCAGCAGCCACTCAGATACGCAGTATTTT.

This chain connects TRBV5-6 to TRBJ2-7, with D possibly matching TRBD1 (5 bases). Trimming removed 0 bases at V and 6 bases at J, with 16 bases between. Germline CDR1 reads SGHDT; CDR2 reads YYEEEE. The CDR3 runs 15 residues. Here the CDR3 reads CASSLEVQGIGEQYF. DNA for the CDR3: TGTGCCAGCAGCTTGGAGGTGCAGGGAATAGGCGAGCAGTACTTC.